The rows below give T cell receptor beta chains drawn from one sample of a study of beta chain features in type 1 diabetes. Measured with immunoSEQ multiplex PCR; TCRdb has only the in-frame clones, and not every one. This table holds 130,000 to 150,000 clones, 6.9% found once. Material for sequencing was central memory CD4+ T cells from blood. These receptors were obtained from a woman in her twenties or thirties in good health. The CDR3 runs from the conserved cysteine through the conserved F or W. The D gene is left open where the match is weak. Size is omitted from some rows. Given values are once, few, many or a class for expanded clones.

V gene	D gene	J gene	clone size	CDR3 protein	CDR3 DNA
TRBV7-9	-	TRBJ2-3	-	CASSLGLGVDTQYF	TGTGCCAGCAGCTTAGGGTTAGGGGTTGATACGCAGTATTTT
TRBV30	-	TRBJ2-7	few	CAWSVPTGASYEQYF	TGTGCCTGGAGTGTACCCACGGGAGCTTCCTACGAGCAGTACTTC
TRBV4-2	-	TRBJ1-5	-	CASSLGGGANTNQPQHF	TGTGCCAGCAGCCTGGGGGGAGGGGCCAATACCAATCAGCCCCAGCATTTT
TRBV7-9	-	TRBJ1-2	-	CASSLKGGPYGYTF	TGTGCCAGCAGCTTAAAGGGGGGGCCCTATGGCTACACCTTC
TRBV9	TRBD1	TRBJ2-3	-	CASSQQGIETDTQYF	TGTGCCAGCAGCCAACAGGGGATTGAGACAGATACGCAGTATTTT
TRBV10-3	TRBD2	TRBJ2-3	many	CAIRRESTDTQYF	TGTGCCATCAGGCGGGAGAGCACAGATACGCAGTATTTT
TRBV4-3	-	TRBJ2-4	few	CASSQDGGGLAKNIQYF	TGCGCCAGCAGCCAAGATGGTGGCGGCCTAGCCAAAAACATTCAGTACTTC
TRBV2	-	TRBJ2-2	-	CASSEQGSGELFF	TGTGCCAGCAGTGAGCAGGGATCTGGGGAGCTGTTTTTT
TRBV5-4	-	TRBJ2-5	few	CASSLPGLGETQYF	TGTGCCAGCAGCTTGCCGGGGTTGGGGGAGACCCAGTACTTC
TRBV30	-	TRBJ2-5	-	CAWSVARSETQYF	TGTGCCTGGAGTGTCGCCAGGTCGGAGACCCAGTACTTC
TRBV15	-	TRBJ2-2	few	CATSGRASPGELFF	TGTGCCACCAGCGGCCGTGCTAGTCCCGGGGAGCTGTTTTTT
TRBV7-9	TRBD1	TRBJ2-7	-	CASSFGDRGGEQYF	TGTGCCAGCAGCTTCGGGGACAGGGGTGGCGAGCAGTACTTC
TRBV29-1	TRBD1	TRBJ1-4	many	CSVADRGKEKLFF	TGCAGCGTCGCGGACAGGGGGAAGGAAAAACTGTTTTTT
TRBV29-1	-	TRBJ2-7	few	CSVRQTQGPYEQYF	TGCAGCGTCAGACAAACCCAGGGCCCCTACGAGCAGTACTTC
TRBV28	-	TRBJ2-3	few	CASSLARGGTDTQYF	TGTGCCAGCAGTTTAGCCAGGGGAGGCACAGATACGCAGTATTTT
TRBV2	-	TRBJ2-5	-	CASNRAEETQYF	TGTGCCAGCAACCGCGCTGAAGAGACCCAGTACTTC
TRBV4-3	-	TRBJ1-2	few	CASSQEGRGNYGYTF	TGCGCCAGCAGCCAAGAAGGTCGGGGAAACTATGGCTACACCTTC
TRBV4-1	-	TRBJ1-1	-	CASSQDHGGGTFF	TGCGCCAGCAGCCAAGATCACGGGGGGGGAACTTTCTTT
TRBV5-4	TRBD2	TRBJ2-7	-	CASSPSGTSAYEQYF	TGTGCCAGCAGCCCATCCGGGACTAGCGCCTACGAGCAGTACTTC
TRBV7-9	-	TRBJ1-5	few	CASSFGGDEPQHF	TGTGCCAGCAGCTTTGGCGGGGATGAGCCCCAGCATTTT
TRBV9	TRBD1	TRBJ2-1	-	CASSSSGQGADNEQFF	TGTGCCAGCAGCTCATCGGGACAGGGGGCCGACAATGAGCAGTTCTTC
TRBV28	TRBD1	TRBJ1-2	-	CASSEGQNYGYTF	TGTGCCAGTTCCGAGGGACAGAACTATGGCTACACCTTC
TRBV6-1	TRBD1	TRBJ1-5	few	CASRGDRGGNQPQHF	TGTGCCAGCAGAGGGGACAGGGGAGGCAATCAGCCCCAGCATTTT
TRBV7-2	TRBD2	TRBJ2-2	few	CASSHVGTSEITGELFF	TGTGCCAGCAGCCACGTGGGGACTAGCGAGATCACCGGGGAGCTGTTTTTT
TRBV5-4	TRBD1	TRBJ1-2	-	CASSLLSGTGRGYTF	TGTGCCAGCAGCTTACTCTCCGGGACAGGGCGTGGCTACACCTTC
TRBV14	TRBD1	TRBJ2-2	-	CASSLMTGTLELFF	TGTGCCAGCAGCCTAATGACAGGGACCCTGGAGCTGTTTTTT
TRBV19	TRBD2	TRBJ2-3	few	CASSPVGSGRTDTQYF	TGTGCCAGTAGTCCCGTGGGTAGCGGGAGAACAGATACGCAGTATTTT
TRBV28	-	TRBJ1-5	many	CASKTGNGNQPQHF	TGTGCCAGCAAGACCGGGAATGGAAATCAGCCCCAGCATTTT